The T cell receptor (beta chain) described here comes from a study of regulatory T cells in long-lasting Graves disease. General study findings and limits: TCR diversity was lower in persistent Graves' patients (versus newly diagnosed ones).

Arm-PCR with iRepertoire HTBI primers amplified the CDR3 regions for these TCR beta libraries. TCRdb ran MiXCR on the multiplex PCR reads and lists one entry per CDR3 protein. The data show about 430,000 distinct CDR3 sequences, 20% to 25% seen once. In its sample, this clonotype was seen many times. The antigen remains unidentified. The germline gives CDR1 LGHNT, CDR2 FRNRAP. Trimming took off 4 bases at V and 3 bases at J, with 22 bases between the two ends. This CDR3 has 17 amino acids. The time point is: persistent/refractory GD, antithyroid drugs over 5 years with positive TRAb. Extracted PBMC RNA gave rise to the TCR library. Patients of an endocrinology department in Xi'an, China, were included.

The chain links TRBV12-5 to TRBJ2-7; D might be TRBD2 (5 bases). The starting material was peripheral blood mononuclear cells (PBMCs), obtained when the disease was refractory, from a patient treated with antithyroid drugs. The receptor comes from a female donor with Graves disease. The CDR3 DNA sequence: TGTGCTAGTGGTTCTCCCTTTGGCGGGCGCGCCCACTACGAGCAGTACTTC. It codes for CASGSPFGGRAHYEQYF.